Sequencing of this T cell receptor beta chain was carried out in a study of T-cell memory formation after mild COVID-19. UMIs and sample barcodes were carried by the TCR alpha and TCR beta cDNA libraries that 5'RACE produced using constant-segment primers. TCRdb itself ran the 5' RACE reads through MiXCR, one entry per CDR3 protein. The data show 120,000 to 150,000 distinct CDR3 sequences, about 6% seen once. This clonotype was observed many times. Its antigen is unknown. Study-level points and caveats: Later expanders leaned CD4+, whereas clones that contracted between day 15 and 85 were balanced CD4/CD8. Whether second-wave clones peaking at day 37 were SARS-CoV-2 specific went unconfirmed. Researchers found some responding clones in pre-infection memory, a sign that cross-reactive memory joined.

The sequencing sample was made of PBMCs or a T cell subset sorted from them (not recorded which). The sequence came from an adult woman who had mild COVID-19 (a few samples of this study predate the infection). Cell type and time point are not known.

CDR3 sequence (DNA): TGTGCCAGCAGTTACTCGATGCTCTCCCAAGAGACCCAGTACTTC. It codes for CASSYSMLSQETQYF. V gene TRBV6-5 combines with J gene TRBJ2-5; D call uncertain. Germline V gives CDR1 MNHEY, CDR2 SVGAGI. Between the trimmed V and J ends, which lost 0 bases and 1 base, there was a span of 9 bases. The CDR3 is 15 residues long.